This TCR beta chain is from a study of T-cell reconstitution after alpha-beta-depleted transplantation in children. The TCRbeta library incorporated unique molecular identifiers. Each CDR3 protein gets one entry after TCRdb re-called the PCR reads with MiXCR. The sample holds some 490,000 distinct CDR3 sequences; approximately 12% are singletons and the top ten take about 5.6%. CDR3 length: 16 amino acids. The V and J ends lost 0 bases and 9 bases, in that order; junction bases with no gene match: 8. Looked up from germline, CDR1 is MGHRA and CDR2 is YSYEKL. This clonotype appeared a few times. The J gene is TRBJ1-6, the V gene TRBV4-1; 7 nucleotides line up with TRBD1. The sequence was obtained from a human donor who donated a stem cell graft to a child with combined immunodeficiency. This sample comprised PBMCs from the stem cell graft donor, obtained from the stem cell graft. CDR3 loop: CASSQDGVRGTSPLHF. The CDR3 DNA follows: TGCGCCAGCAGCCAAGATGGGGTCAGGGGGACTTCACCCCTCCACTTT.